The rows below give T cell receptor beta chains drawn from one sample of a study of patients with pleural tuberculosis. TCRdb reprocessed the reads via MiXCR and lists one record per CDR3 protein. The sample records about 50,000 distinct CDR3 sequences, about 7.9% being singletons. These receptors all stem from a human donor with pleural tuberculosis. The CDR3 runs from the conserved cysteine through the conserved F or W. Each record gives: clone size, D gene, J gene, V gene, CDR3 protein, CDR3 DNA. A D gene is named only where the DNA matches it firmly. Only some rows state a clone size, as once, few, many or a class for expanded clones.

clone_size: many; d_call: TRBD1; j_call: TRBJ1-5; v_call: TRBV28; cdr3_aa: CASSSNRGQGNQPQHF; cdr3_nt: TGTGCCAGCAGTTCCAATCGGGGACAGGGGAATCAGCCCCAGCATTTT
clone_size: many; d_call: NA; j_call: TRBJ2-3; v_call: TRBV19; cdr3_aa: CATSEGADTQYF; cdr3_nt: TGTGCCACCTCGGAGGGTGCAGATACGCAGTATTTT
clone_size: NA; d_call: NA; j_call: TRBJ1-1; v_call: TRBV11-2; cdr3_aa: CASSDTMTRNTEAFF; cdr3_nt: TGTGCCAGCAGTGACACGATGACTAGGAACACTGAAGCTTTCTTT
clone_size: many; d_call: NA; j_call: TRBJ2-3; v_call: TRBV28; cdr3_aa: CASSSARTDTQYF; cdr3_nt: TGTGCCAGCAGTTCCGCCAGGACAGATACGCAGTATTTT
clone_size: NA; d_call: NA; j_call: TRBJ1-4; v_call: TRBV12-3/TRBV12-4; cdr3_aa: CASSLEPAGEKLFF; cdr3_nt: TGTGCCAGCAGTTTAGAGCCGGCGGGTGAAAAACTGTTTTTT
clone_size: NA; d_call: NA; j_call: TRBJ2-3; v_call: TRBV4-1; cdr3_aa: CASSQGREGGTDTQYF; cdr3_nt: TGCGCCAGCAGCCAAGGACGCGAAGGAGGGACAGATACGCAGTATTTT
clone_size: NA; d_call: NA; j_call: TRBJ1-3; v_call: TRBV6-2/TRBV6-3; cdr3_aa: CASSYGSPYTGNTIYF; cdr3_nt: TGTGCCAGCAGTTACGGGTCTCCTTATACTGGAAACACCATATATTTT
clone_size: NA; d_call: NA; j_call: TRBJ2-3; v_call: TRBV11-2; cdr3_aa: CASSLIYSGADTQYF; cdr3_nt: TGTGCCAGCAGCTTGATTTACTCTGGGGCAGATACGCAGTATTTT
clone_size: few; d_call: TRBD1; j_call: TRBJ1-5; v_call: TRBV19; cdr3_aa: CASRPHGTGSQPQHF; cdr3_nt: TGTGCCAGTAGACCACACGGGACAGGGAGTCAGCCCCAGCATTTT
clone_size: NA; d_call: NA; j_call: TRBJ2-1; v_call: TRBV24-1; cdr3_aa: CATSDFSSSYNEQFF; cdr3_nt: TGTGCCACCAGTGATTTTTCGAGCTCCTACAATGAGCAGTTCTTC
clone_size: many; d_call: NA; j_call: TRBJ1-1; v_call: TRBV5-4; cdr3_aa: CASSLAGGQTEAFF; cdr3_nt: TGTGCCAGCAGCTTGGCCGGGGGGCAGACTGAAGCTTTCTTT
clone_size: NA; d_call: NA; j_call: TRBJ2-5; v_call: TRBV7-1; cdr3_aa: CASSSDAEFFQETQYF; cdr3_nt: TGTGCCAGCAGCTCCGACGCAGAATTTTTCCAAGAGACCCAGTACTTC
clone_size: many; d_call: TRBD1; j_call: TRBJ1-1; v_call: TRBV5-1; cdr3_aa: CASSLWDRGNTEAFF; cdr3_nt: TGCGCCAGCAGCTTGTGGGACAGGGGCAACACTGAAGCTTTCTTT
clone_size: many; d_call: NA; j_call: TRBJ2-3; v_call: TRBV5-1; cdr3_aa: CASSLDSPTDTQYF; cdr3_nt: TGCGCCAGCAGCTTGGACAGTCCCACAGATACGCAGTATTTT
clone_size: many; d_call: TRBD2; j_call: TRBJ2-1; v_call: TRBV11-2; cdr3_aa: CASSLQSSGYNEQFF; cdr3_nt: TGTGCCAGCAGCTTACAATCTAGCGGTTACAATGAGCAGTTCTTC
clone_size: few; d_call: TRBD2; j_call: TRBJ2-3; v_call: TRBV4-2; cdr3_aa: CASSLIAGLRTDTQYF; cdr3_nt: TGTGCCAGCAGCCTGATAGCGGGATTACGCACAGATACGCAGTATTTT
clone_size: many; d_call: TRBD1; j_call: TRBJ2-7; v_call: TRBV28; cdr3_aa: CASRSGTGGTEQYF; cdr3_nt: TGTGCCAGCAGATCCGGGACAGGAGGGACCGAGCAGTACTTC
clone_size: many; d_call: NA; j_call: TRBJ1-5; v_call: TRBV28; cdr3_aa: CASSLWQGHQPQHF; cdr3_nt: TGTGCCAGCAGTTTATGGCAGGGTCATCAGCCCCAGCATTTT
clone_size: few; d_call: NA; j_call: TRBJ2-5; v_call: TRBV4-1; cdr3_aa: CASSQESRLQETQYF; cdr3_nt: TGCGCCAGCAGCCAAGAATCACGGTTACAAGAGACCCAGTACTTC
clone_size: large; d_call: NA; j_call: TRBJ2-1; v_call: TRBV3-1; cdr3_aa: CASRLSGEQFF; cdr3_nt: TGTGCCAGCAGACTTAGCGGTGAGCAGTTCTTC
clone_size: many; d_call: NA; j_call: TRBJ1-4; v_call: TRBV3-1; cdr3_aa: CASSVFPHEKLFF; cdr3_nt: TGTGCCAGCAGCGTTTTTCCCCATGAAAAACTGTTTTTT
clone_size: many; d_call: NA; j_call: TRBJ2-6; v_call: TRBV6-2/TRBV6-3; cdr3_aa: CASSNAGVAGANVLTF; cdr3_nt: TGTGCCAGCAGTAACGCAGGGGTTGCTGGGGCCAACGTCCTGACTTTC
clone_size: few; d_call: TRBD2; j_call: TRBJ2-3; v_call: TRBV5-1; cdr3_aa: CASSLGLVLTDTQYF; cdr3_nt: TGCGCCAGCAGCCTCGGACTAGTCCTCACAGATACGCAGTATTTT
clone_size: many; d_call: NA; j_call: TRBJ2-7; v_call: TRBV10-3; cdr3_aa: CAISGSPSSYEQYF; cdr3_nt: TGTGCCATCAGTGGTAGCCCAAGCTCCTACGAGCAGTACTTC
clone_size: few; d_call: TRBD1; j_call: TRBJ1-2; v_call: TRBV12-3/TRBV12-4; cdr3_aa: CASSRRQGSNYGYTF; cdr3_nt: TGTGCCAGCAGTCGTAGACAGGGTTCCAACTATGGCTACACCTTC
clone_size: many; d_call: NA; j_call: TRBJ1-5; v_call: TRBV20-1; cdr3_aa: CSARDRHLGNQPQHF; cdr3_nt: TGCAGTGCTAGAGATCGGCACTTAGGCAATCAGCCCCAGCATTTT
clone_size: many; d_call: NA; j_call: TRBJ1-5; v_call: TRBV12-3/TRBV12-4; cdr3_aa: CASSLVPGRGNQPQHF; cdr3_nt: TGTGCCAGCAGTTTGGTCCCTGGGAGGGGCAATCAGCCCCAGCATTTT
clone_size: many; d_call: NA; j_call: TRBJ1-2; v_call: TRBV28; cdr3_aa: CASSVGFVGYTF; cdr3_nt: TGTGCCAGCAGTGTGGGTTTTGTTGGCTACACCTTC
clone_size: many; d_call: NA; j_call: TRBJ2-7; v_call: TRBV20-1; cdr3_aa: CSASAPLTFSYEQYF; cdr3_nt: TGCAGTGCTAGCGCCCCACTCACGTTCTCCTACGAGCAGTACTTC
clone_size: many; d_call: NA; j_call: TRBJ1-1; v_call: TRBV20-1; cdr3_aa: CSARDRAGRLNTEAFF; cdr3_nt: TGCAGTGCTAGAGATAGGGCGGGACGGTTGAACACTGAAGCTTTCTTT
clone_size: few; d_call: NA; j_call: TRBJ2-7; v_call: TRBV6-5; cdr3_aa: CASSYGGGGEQYF; cdr3_nt: TGTGCCAGCAGTTACGGAGGGGGGGGCGAGCAGTACTTC
clone_size: many; d_call: TRBD1; j_call: TRBJ2-1; v_call: TRBV6-2/TRBV6-3; cdr3_aa: CATRTGYNEQFF; cdr3_nt: TGTGCCACCCGGACAGGGTACAATGAGCAGTTCTTC
clone_size: NA; d_call: TRBD1; j_call: TRBJ1-1; v_call: TRBV29-1; cdr3_aa: CSGTGGDTEAFF; cdr3_nt: TGCAGCGGGACAGGGGGGGACACTGAAGCTTTCTTT
clone_size: NA; d_call: NA; j_call: TRBJ2-1; v_call: TRBV30; cdr3_aa: CAWRPLGRTYNEQFF; cdr3_nt: TGTGCCTGGAGACCACTGGGTAGAACGTACAATGAGCAGTTCTTC
clone_size: many; d_call: TRBD1; j_call: TRBJ1-3; v_call: TRBV27; cdr3_aa: CASSMGQFSGNTIYF; cdr3_nt: TGTGCCAGCAGTATGGGACAGTTCTCTGGAAACACCATATATTTT
clone_size: many; d_call: NA; j_call: TRBJ2-1; v_call: TRBV27; cdr3_aa: CASSFSAHNEQFF; cdr3_nt: TGTGCCAGCAGTTTCAGCGCGCACAATGAGCAGTTCTTC